The next 4 T cell receptor beta chains were all read from a single sample in a study of shared clonotypes between healthy human individuals. Generated by immunoSEQ multiplex PCR, the TCRdb table keeps only in-frame clones and is missing some. The table includes about 1.1 million clones, roughly 74% detected once. Sequenced material: memory CD4+ T cells from PBMCs. Regarding subset: CD45RA-negative fraction. Every receptor here comes from a man between 18 and 29 years old in good health. Some clones in this sample may be carry-over from other donors' samples.

Comments on this clone: In the same sample, other DNA sequences code for this CDR3. J is TRBJ2-6 and V is TRBV19; D ambiguous. The V gene's germline CDR1 is LNHDA and CDR2 SQIVND (reference sequence). This CDR3 has 14 amino acids. V dropped 4 bases and J dropped 2 bases, with 6 bases sitting between them. DNA of the CDR3: TGTGCCAGTAGTAGGGGAACTGGGGCCAACGTCCTGACTTTC. As protein: CASSRGTGANVLTF.

The J gene is TRBJ1-2, the V gene TRBV28, with 7 bases identical to TRBD1. The germline V gene has CDR1 MDHEN and CDR2 SYDVKM. The CDR3 covers 13 residues. J was trimmed by 8 bases and V by 4 bases; bases with no gene match: 7. CDR3 DNA: TGTGCCAGCAGTTCGACAGGGATGGGCGGCTACACCTTC. Translation: CASSSTGMGGYTF.

The chain joins TRBV19 to TRBJ2-5; 11 bases line up with TRBD2. V shed 3 bases and J 5 bases; nucleotides not matched to a gene: 8. The CDR3 runs to 16 residues. Germline CDR1 is LNHDA and CDR2 is SQIVND (reference sequence). DNA of the CDR3: TGTGCCAGTAGTATGACGCTAGCGGGAGGTGTCGAGACCCAGTACTTC. Translation gives CASSMTLAGGVETQYF.

The gene calls are TRBV5-1 and TRBJ2-2, with 8 bases lining up with TRBD1. In germline, CDR1 is SGHRS, CDR2 YFSETQ. This CDR3 has 16 residues. The V segment lost 4 bases and the J segment 4 bases; nucleotides outside the gene matches: 9. The CDR3 is CASSPGQGWATGELFF. CDR3 nucleotide sequence: TGCGCCAGCAGCCCCGGACAGGGATGGGCCACCGGGGAGCTGTTTTTT.